This T cell receptor (beta chain) was profiled in a study of post-analysis software for immune sequencing data. Study background: As for disease course, relapsing-remitting, secondary progressive and progressive-relapsing multiple sclerosis were all included. Study outcomes and limitations: Relative to controls, patients with multiple sclerosis showed significantly lower normalized Chao1 diversity. Strong co-clustering by F measure linked samples that shared a preparation batch. Among roughly five TRBV segments more frequent in patients than controls were TRBV5-6, TRBV5-1 and TRBV20-1.

In the case of this clonotype: Its antigen is currently unknown.

Every TCR beta cDNA library bore unique molecular identifiers. Around 500,000 cDNA molecules were obtained per 1 to 10 million input T cells. TCRdb reprocessed the PCR reads via MiXCR and lists one record per CDR3 protein. The sample lists 820,000 or so distinct CDR3 sequences, about 57% occurring once. Losses at the gene ends were 6 bases for V and 5 bases for J; bases not matched to a gene: 9. The CDR3 has 15 residues. From germline, CDR1 is SEHNR and CDR2 FQNEAQ (reference sequence). Material: blood. The chain combines TRBV7-9 with TRBJ2-1; TRBD1 agrees at 8 bases. The receptor's source is a girl between 10 and 17 years old with multiple sclerosis. The CDR3 here is CASSLTGGTNNEQFF. CDR3 DNA: TGTGCCAGCAGTTTAACAGGGGGGACGAACAATGAGCAGTTCTTC.